This TCR beta chain was obtained from a study of cytomegalovirus exposure and HLA in healthy donors. Study-level findings and limits: Follow-up analysis later connected one missense variant in DCLRE1C with trimming of TCR beta V- and J-genes. Other equally common chains were less clonally expanded than HLA-associated TCR beta chains, a later analysis showed.

PCR employed 60 Vbeta and 13 Jbeta primers. The method was immunoSEQ multiplex PCR; TCRdb's version includes in-frame clones alone and lacks a portion of them. The data show 110,000 to 150,000 clones, with more than 75% seen just once and about 3.8% held by the top ten. There are 18 residues in the CDR3. This clone came up a few times. The antigen remains unidentified. Sequenced input: PBMCs. The chain employs TRBV21-1 and TRBJ2-1; no check of the table's D call, TRBD1, against the DNA was made. TRBV21-1 is flagged as a pseudogene. The receptor comes from a man aged 18 to 29 in good health and CMV-seronegative. The CDR3 DNA reads as TGTGCCAGCAGCTCACGATTTAGACAGGTGAGCTCCTACAATGAGCAGTTCTTC. It encodes CASSSRFRQVSSYNEQFF.